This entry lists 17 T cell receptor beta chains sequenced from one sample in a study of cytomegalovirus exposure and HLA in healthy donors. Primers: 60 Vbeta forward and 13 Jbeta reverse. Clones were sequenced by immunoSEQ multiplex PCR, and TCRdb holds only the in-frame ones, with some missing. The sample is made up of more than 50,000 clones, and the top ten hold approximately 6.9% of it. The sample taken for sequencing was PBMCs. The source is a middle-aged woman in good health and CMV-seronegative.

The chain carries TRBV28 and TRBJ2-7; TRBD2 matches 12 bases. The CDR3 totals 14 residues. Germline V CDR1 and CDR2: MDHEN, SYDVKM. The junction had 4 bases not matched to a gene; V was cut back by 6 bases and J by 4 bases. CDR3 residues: CASRTSGSRYEQYF. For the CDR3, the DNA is TGTGCCAGCAGGACTAGCGGGAGTAGATACGAGCAGTACTTC.

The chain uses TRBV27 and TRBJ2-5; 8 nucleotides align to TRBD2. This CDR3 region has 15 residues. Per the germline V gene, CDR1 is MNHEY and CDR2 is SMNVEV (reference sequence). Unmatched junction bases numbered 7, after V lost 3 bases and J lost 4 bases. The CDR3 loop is CASSLSGSWGETQYF. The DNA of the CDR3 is TGTGCCAGCAGTTTGAGCGGGAGTTGGGGAGAGACCCAGTACTTC.

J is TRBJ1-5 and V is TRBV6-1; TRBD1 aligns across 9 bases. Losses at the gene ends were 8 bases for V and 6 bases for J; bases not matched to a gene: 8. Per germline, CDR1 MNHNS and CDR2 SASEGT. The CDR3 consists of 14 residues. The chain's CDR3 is CASYGQGQGQPQHF. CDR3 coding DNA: TGTGCCAGCTACGGACAGGGGCAGGGTCAGCCCCAGCATTTT.

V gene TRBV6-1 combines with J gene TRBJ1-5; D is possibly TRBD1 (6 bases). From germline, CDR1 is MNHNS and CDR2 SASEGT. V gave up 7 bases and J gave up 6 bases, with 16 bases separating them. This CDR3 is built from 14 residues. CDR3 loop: CASTRSGGAQPQHF. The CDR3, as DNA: TGTGCCAGCACCCGATCGGGGGGCGCTCAGCCCCAGCATTTT.

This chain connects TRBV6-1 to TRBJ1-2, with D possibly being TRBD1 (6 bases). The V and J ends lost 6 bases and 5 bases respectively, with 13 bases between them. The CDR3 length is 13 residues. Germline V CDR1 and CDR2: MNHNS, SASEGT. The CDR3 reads CASRAGEGYGYTF. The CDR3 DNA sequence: TGTGCCAGCAGGGCAGGGGAGGGTTATGGCTACACCTTC.

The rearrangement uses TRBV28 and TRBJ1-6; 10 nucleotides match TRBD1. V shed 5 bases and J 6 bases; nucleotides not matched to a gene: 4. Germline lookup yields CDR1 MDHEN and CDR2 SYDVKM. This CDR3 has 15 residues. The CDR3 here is CASSGQGGFNSPLHF. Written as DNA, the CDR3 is TGTGCCAGCAGTGGACAGGGGGGCTTTAATTCACCCCTCCACTTT.

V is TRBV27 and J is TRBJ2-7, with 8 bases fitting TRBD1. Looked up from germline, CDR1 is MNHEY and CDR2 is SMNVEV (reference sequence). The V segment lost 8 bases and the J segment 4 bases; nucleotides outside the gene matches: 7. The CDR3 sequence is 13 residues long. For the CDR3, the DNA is TGTGCCAGCCAGGGGACAGGAGATTACGAGCAGTACTTC. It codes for CASQGTGDYEQYF.

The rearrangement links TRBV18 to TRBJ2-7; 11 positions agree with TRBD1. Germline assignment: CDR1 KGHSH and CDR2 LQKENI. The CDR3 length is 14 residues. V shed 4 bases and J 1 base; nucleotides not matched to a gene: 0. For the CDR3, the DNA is TGTGCCAGCTCACGGGACAGGGGGTCCTACGAGCAGTACTTC. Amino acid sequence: CASSRDRGSYEQYF.

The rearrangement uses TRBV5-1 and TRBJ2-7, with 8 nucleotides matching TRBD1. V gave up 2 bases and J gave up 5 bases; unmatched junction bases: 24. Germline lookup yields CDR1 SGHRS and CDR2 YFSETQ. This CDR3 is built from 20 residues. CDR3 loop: CASSLTDRGHKNPGVDEQYF. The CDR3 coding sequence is TGCGCCAGCAGCTTAACCGACAGGGGCCATAAAAACCCGGGGGTGGACGAGCAGTACTTC. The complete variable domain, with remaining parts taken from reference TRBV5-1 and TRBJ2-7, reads KAGVTQTPRYLIKTRGQQVTLSCSPISGHRSVSWYQQTPGQGLQFLFEYFSETQRNKGNFPGRFSGRQFSNSRSEMNVSTLELGDSALYLCASSLTDRGHKNPGVDEQYFGPGTRLTVT.

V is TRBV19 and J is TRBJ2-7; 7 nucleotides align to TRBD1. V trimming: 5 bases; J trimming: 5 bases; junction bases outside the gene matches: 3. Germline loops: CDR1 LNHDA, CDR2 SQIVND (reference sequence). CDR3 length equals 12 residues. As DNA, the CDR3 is TGTGCCAGTAGTGACAGGGTCCACGAGCAGTACTTC. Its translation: CASSDRVHEQYF.

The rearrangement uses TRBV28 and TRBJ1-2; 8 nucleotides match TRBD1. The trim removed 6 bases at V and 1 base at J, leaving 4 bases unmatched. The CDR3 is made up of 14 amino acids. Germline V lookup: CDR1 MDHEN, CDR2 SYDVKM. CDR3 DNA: TGTGCCAGCAGACCGACAGGGGATAACTATGGCTACACCTTC. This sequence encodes CASRPTGDNYGYTF.

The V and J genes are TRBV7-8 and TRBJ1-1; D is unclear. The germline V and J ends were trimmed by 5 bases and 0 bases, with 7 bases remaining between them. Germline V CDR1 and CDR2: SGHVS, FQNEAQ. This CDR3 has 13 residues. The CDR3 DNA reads TGTGCCAGCAGCGCCCTAATGAACACTGAAGCTTTCTTT. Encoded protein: CASSALMNTEAFF.

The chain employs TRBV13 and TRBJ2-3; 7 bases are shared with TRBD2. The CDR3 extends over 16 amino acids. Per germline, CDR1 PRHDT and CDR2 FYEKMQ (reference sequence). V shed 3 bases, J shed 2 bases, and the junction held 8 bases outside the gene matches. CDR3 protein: CASSFEVGGYTDTQYF. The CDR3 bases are TGTGCCAGCAGCTTCGAAGTCGGGGGGTACACAGATACGCAGTATTTT. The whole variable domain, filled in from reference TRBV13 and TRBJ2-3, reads AAGVIQSPRHLIKEKRETATLKCYPIPRHDTVYWYQQGPGQDPQFLISFYEKMQSDKGSIPDRFSAQQFSDYHSELNMSSLELGDSALYFCASSFEVGGYTDTQYFGPGTRLTVL.

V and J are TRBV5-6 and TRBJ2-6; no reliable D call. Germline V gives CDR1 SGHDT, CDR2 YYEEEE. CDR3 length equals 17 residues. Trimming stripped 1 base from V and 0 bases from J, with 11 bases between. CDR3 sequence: CASSLFAGPSGANVLTF. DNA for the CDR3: TGTGCCAGCAGCTTGTTCGCCGGTCCCTCTGGGGCCAACGTCCTGACTTTC. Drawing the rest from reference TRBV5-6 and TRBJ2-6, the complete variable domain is DAGVTQSPTHLIKTRGQQVTLRCSPKSGHDTVSWYQQALGQGPQFIFQYYEEEERQRGNFPDRFSGHQFPNYSSELNVNALLLGDSALYLCASSLFAGPSGANVLTFGAGSRLTVL.

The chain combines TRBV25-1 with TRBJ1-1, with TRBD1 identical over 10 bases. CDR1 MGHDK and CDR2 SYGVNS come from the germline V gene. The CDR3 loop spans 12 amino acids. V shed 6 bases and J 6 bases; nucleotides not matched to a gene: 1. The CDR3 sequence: CASRGQGPEAFF. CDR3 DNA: TGTGCCAGCAGGGGACAGGGGCCTGAAGCTTTCTTT. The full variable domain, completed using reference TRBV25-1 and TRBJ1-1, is EADIYQTPRYLVIGTGKKITLECSQTMGHDKMYWYQQDPGMELHLIHYSYGVNSTEKGDLSSESTVSRIRTEHFPLTLESARPSHTSQYLCASRGQGPEAFFGQGTRLTVV.

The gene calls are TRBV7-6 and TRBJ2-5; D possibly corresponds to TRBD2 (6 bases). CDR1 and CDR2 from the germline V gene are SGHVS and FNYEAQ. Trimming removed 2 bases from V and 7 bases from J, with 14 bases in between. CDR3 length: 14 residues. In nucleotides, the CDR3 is TGTGCCAGCAGCTTAAGTTCGACAGCGGGGACCCAGTACTTC. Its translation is CASSLSSTAGTQYF.

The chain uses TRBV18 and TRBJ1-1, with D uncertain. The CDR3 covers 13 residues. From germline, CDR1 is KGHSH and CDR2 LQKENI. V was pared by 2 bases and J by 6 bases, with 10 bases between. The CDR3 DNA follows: TGTGCCAGCTCACCAAGGCAGGCCGCTGAAGCTTTCTTT. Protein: CASSPRQAAEAFF.